A selection of T cell receptor beta chains follows, all from one sample in a study of T cell responses to AZD1222 COVID-19 vaccine. Only in-frame clones appear in the TCRdb table, and some are missing; sequencing was by immunoSEQ multiplex PCR. Here the sample spans around 35,000 clones, 80% to 90% being singletons. The input for sequencing was peripheral blood, taken 28 days after the second AZD1222 dose. The receptors were gathered from an adult who received the AZD1222 COVID-19 vaccine. The CDR3 runs from the conserved cysteine through the conserved F or W. A D gene is named only where the DNA matches it firmly. Only part of the rows carry a size: once, few, many, or a class if the clone is expanded.

d_gene,v_gene,abundance,len,j_gene,CDR3aa,CDR3nt
.,TRBV5-4,.,15,TRBJ2-2,CASSELRQSTGELFF,TGTGCCAGCAGCGAGTTGAGACAGTCCACCGGGGAGCTGTTTTTT
.,TRBV9,.,18,TRBJ2-3,CASSGETVVGGYTDTQYF,TGTGCCAGCAGCGGGGAAACTGTGGTGGGGGGTTACACAGATACGCAGTATTTT
.,TRBV5-1,.,18,TRBJ2-6,CASSPGHTGGSGANVLTF,TGCGCCAGCAGCCCGGGACACACCGGGGGCTCTGGGGCCAACGTCCTGACTTTC
.,TRBV18,.,11,TRBJ1-1,CASSLDTEAFF,TGTGCCAGCTCACTTGACACTGAAGCTTTCTTT
TRBD2,TRBV7-8,.,17,TRBJ2-3,CASSFALAGGVTDTQYF,TGTGCCAGCAGCTTCGCACTAGCGGGAGGGGTCACAGATACGCAGTATTTT
.,TRBV19,.,16,TRBJ1-1,CASSPGWSRPNTEAFF,TGTGCCAGTAGCCCCGGGTGGAGTAGGCCGAACACTGAAGCTTTCTTT
.,TRBV6-5,.,14,TRBJ1-2,CASSPVQGYYGYTF,TGTGCCAGCAGTCCGGTACAGGGCTACTATGGCTACACCTTC
.,TRBV28,.,14,TRBJ1-6,CASSAPGQDSPLHF,TGTGCCAGCAGTGCCCCCGGGCAAGATTCACCCCTCCACTTT
TRBD1,TRBV2,.,14,TRBJ1-3,CASRRDSQGNTIYF,TGTGCCAGCAGGAGGGACAGTCAGGGAAACACCATATATTTT
TRBD1,TRBV9,.,15,TRBJ1-2,CASSVGTGGSYGYTF,TGTGCCAGCAGCGTAGGTACAGGGGGATCCTATGGCTACACCTTC
.,TRBV19,.,12,TRBJ1-5,CASHNSNQPQHF,TGTGCCAGTCATAATAGCAATCAGCCCCAGCATTTT
TRBD1,TRBV6-5,.,14,TRBJ2-5,CASSQTGAQETQYF,TGTGCCAGCAGCCAGACAGGGGCGCAAGAGACCCAGTACTTC
TRBD2,TRBV20-1,.,17,TRBJ2-1,CSASSSGSGWSYNEQFF,TGCAGTGCTAGTTCTAGCGGGAGTGGTTGGTCCTACAATGAGCAGTTCTTC
.,TRBV7-9,few,12,TRBJ1-2,CASTRGDHGYTF,TGTGCCAGCACCCGAGGGGATCATGGCTACACCTTC
.,TRBV19,.,12,TRBJ1-3,CASSRAGNTIYF,TGTGCCAGTAGTCGGGCTGGAAACACCATATATTTT
TRBD1,TRBV2,.,15,TRBJ2-1,CASSGQGLTYNEQFF,TGTGCCAGCAGCGGACAGGGTTTGACCTACAATGAGCAGTTCTTC
.,TRBV6-5,.,14,TRBJ1-5,CASRDYTGNQPQHF,TGTGCCAGCAGGGATTACACTGGCAATCAGCCCCAGCATTTT
.,TRBV7-9,.,13,TRBJ1-1,CASSIQTNTEAFF,TGTGCCAGCAGCATCCAGACAAACACTGAAGCTTTCTTT
.,TRBV3-1/TRBV3-2,.,13,TRBJ1-2,CASSQVRGGGYTF,TGTGCCAGCAGCCAAGTGCGGGGCGGGGGCTACACCTTC
.,TRBV5-1,.,14,TRBJ1-2,CASSSGQGAYGYTF,TGCGCCAGCAGCTCAGGTCAGGGAGCCTATGGCTACACCTTC
TRBD1,TRBV2,.,15,TRBJ1-2,CASSDNRGPNYGYTF,TGTGCCAGCAGTGACAACAGGGGACCTAACTATGGCTACACCTTC
.,TRBV2,.,16,TRBJ1-2,CASSNPHRASNYGYTF,TGTGCCAGCAGCAACCCCCACAGGGCGTCTAACTATGGCTACACCTTC
.,TRBV7-9,.,14,TRBJ2-3,CASSLQTVTDTQYF,TGTGCCAGCAGCCTCCAGACGGTCACAGATACGCAGTATTTT
.,TRBV19,once,14,TRBJ1-1,CASSIVGGGTEAFF,TGTGCCAGTAGTATAGTGGGCGGCGGCACTGAAGCTTTCTTT
TRBD2,TRBV25-1,once,18,TRBJ2-1,CASSLIGLAVGSYNEQFF,TGTGCCAGCAGTCTGATAGGACTAGCGGTTGGCTCCTACAATGAGCAGTTCTTC
.,TRBV19,.,13,TRBJ1-2,CASRMDSNYGYTF,TGTGCCAGTAGGATGGACAGTAACTATGGCTACACCTTC
TRBD2,TRBV18,once,16,TRBJ2-5,CASSPDLAGGATTQYF,TGTGCCAGCTCACCGGATCTAGCGGGGGGTGCAACGACCCAGTACTTC
TRBD1,TRBV28,.,16,TRBJ1-5,CASSPAWDSSNQPQHF,TGTGCCAGCAGTCCCGCTTGGGACAGTAGCAATCAGCCCCAGCATTTT
.,TRBV18,.,15,TRBJ1-4,CASSPPGGTNEKLFF,TGTGCCAGCTCACCACCTGGCGGAACTAATGAAAAACTGTTTTTT
TRBD1,TRBV18,.,14,TRBJ2-2,CASNFGTDTGELFF,TGTGCCAGCAACTTCGGGACAGACACCGGGGAGCTGTTTTTT
.,TRBV5-1,.,13,TRBJ2-2,CASSLLQNGELFF,TGCGCCAGCAGCTTGTTGCAGAACGGGGAGCTGTTTTTT
.,TRBV5-4,.,15,TRBJ1-2,CASSLATAPRHGYTF,TGTGCCAGCAGCTTGGCCACAGCACCTCGACATGGCTACACCTTC
TRBD1,TRBV25-1,.,14,TRBJ1-1,CASSDLTGGTEAFF,TGTGCCAGCAGTGACCTGACAGGGGGTACTGAAGCTTTCTTT
.,TRBV15,.,13,TRBJ2-1,CATSREERGEQFF,TGTGCCACCAGCAGAGAGGAGAGGGGCGAGCAGTTCTTC
TRBD1,TRBV9,once,17,TRBJ2-2,CASTPRRGQGGAGELFF,TGTGCCAGCACCCCCCGACGAGGACAGGGGGGTGCCGGGGAGCTGTTTTTT
.,TRBV7-2,once,16,TRBJ2-7,CATTLSPGIYSYEQYF,TGTGCCACCACCCTATCCCCGGGAATTTACTCCTACGAGCAGTACTTC
.,TRBV29-1,.,14,TRBJ2-1,CSVGEGGGYNEQFF,TGCAGCGTTGGTGAGGGCGGTGGGTACAATGAGCAGTTCTTC
.,TRBV5-6,.,14,TRBJ1-3,CASRGWGRGNTIYF,TGTGCATCCCGGGGTTGGGGGCGAGGAAACACCATATATTTT
.,TRBV5-4,.,14,TRBJ1-2,CASSLPGSLSGYTF,TGTGCCAGCAGCTTGCCCGGGTCTCTGAGTGGCTACACCTTC
.,TRBV7-2,.,15,TRBJ1-1,CASSLVREAHTEAFF,TGTGCCAGCAGCTTAGTTCGGGAAGCCCACACTGAAGCTTTCTTT
TRBD2,TRBV5-1,once,17,TRBJ2-1,CASSPGLAASSYNEQFF,TGCGCCAGCAGCCCCGGACTAGCGGCTAGCTCCTACAATGAGCAGTTCTTC
.,TRBV28,.,16,TRBJ1-5,CASSLHTLGGYQPQHF,TGTGCCAGCAGTCTTCATACCCTTGGGGGGTATCAGCCCCAGCATTTT
.,TRBV30,.,16,TRBJ2-5,CAWSVLPVGGGETQYF,TGTGCCTGGAGTGTACTCCCGGTGGGAGGGGGAGAGACCCAGTACTTC
TRBD2,TRBV4-1,.,15,TRBJ2-1,CASSQVGGDHNEQFF,TGCGCCAGCAGCCAAGTTGGGGGGGACCACAATGAGCAGTTCTTC
.,TRBV5-1,.,15,TRBJ2-1,CASSWTMSSYNEQFF,TGCGCCAGCAGCTGGACGATGAGCTCCTACAATGAGCAGTTCTTC